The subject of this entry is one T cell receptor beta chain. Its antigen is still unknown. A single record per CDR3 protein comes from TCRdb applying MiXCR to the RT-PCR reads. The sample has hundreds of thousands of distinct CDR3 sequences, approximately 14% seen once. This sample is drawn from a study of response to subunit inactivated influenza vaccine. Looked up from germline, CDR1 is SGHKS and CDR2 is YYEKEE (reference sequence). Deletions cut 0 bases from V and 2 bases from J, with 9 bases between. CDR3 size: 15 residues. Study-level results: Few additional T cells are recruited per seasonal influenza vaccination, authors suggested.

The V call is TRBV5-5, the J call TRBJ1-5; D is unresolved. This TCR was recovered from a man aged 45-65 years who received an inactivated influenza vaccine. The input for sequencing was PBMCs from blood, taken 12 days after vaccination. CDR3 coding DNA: TGTGCCAGCAGCTTGGTGGAGGGTCGCAATCAGCCCCAGCATTTT. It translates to CASSLVEGRNQPQHF.